These 30 T cell receptor beta chains were all obtained from the same sample, sequenced in a study of blood T cell repertoires in COVID-19. This table comes from immunoSEQ multiplex PCR, and its TCRdb copy is limited to in-frame clones, with some not included. The sample has 250,000 to 300,000 clones; roughly nine tenths are singletons. Sequencing was done on a sample of PBMCs or T cells enriched from blood (not recorded which). Source of these receptors: a human donor in a cohort exposed to, infected with or recovered from COVID-19 (not recorded which). The donor label of this sample is uncertain.

The chain has TRBV6-5 and TRBJ2-3; D is perhaps TRBD2 (6 bases). The CDR3 consists of 13 residues. Germline V gene lookup returns CDR1 MNHEY and CDR2 SVGAGI. Trimming took 6 bases from V and 4 from J, leaving 11 bases between them. The CDR3 DNA follows: TGTGCCAGCAGGCCCACTAGCCCAGATACGCAGTATTTT. It codes for CASRPTSPDTQYF.

J is TRBJ2-7 and V is TRBV5-5; a weak D match, TRBD1 (7 bases). V lost 2 bases to trimming and J lost 5 bases, with 20 bases between them. Germline-derived CDR1 and CDR2 are SGHKS and YYEKEE (reference sequence). The length of the CDR3 is 16 residues. The CDR3 loop is CASSLASRQGGNEQYF. CDR3 bases: TGTGCCAGCAGCTTAGCCTCACGACAGGGAGGCAACGAGCAGTACTTC.

The chain is built from TRBV9 and TRBJ1-2; 7 bases map to TRBD1. CDR1 is SGDLS, CDR2 YYNGEE, per germline. The CDR3 spans 16 residues. With 4 bases clipped from V and 4 bases from J, the junction kept 13 bases outside the gene matches. CDR3 coding DNA: TGTGCCAGCAGCCCTGGAGGGGGCAAAGAAGGCTATGGCTACACCTTC. Protein: CASSPGGGKEGYGYTF.

The rearrangement uses TRBV11-2 and TRBJ2-5, with 8 bases identical to TRBD2. The CDR3 sequence is 14 residues long. V gave up 5 bases and J gave up 3 bases; unmatched junction bases: 5. The germline CDR1 and CDR2 sequences are SGHAT and FQNNGV. The CDR3 DNA reads TGTGCCAGCAGCCAAATCGGGGGGGAAGAGACCCAGTACTTC. This translates into CASSQIGGEETQYF.

The J gene is TRBJ1-5, the V gene TRBV30, with a weak D call TRBD1 (5 bases). Germline V lookup: CDR1 GTSNPN, CDR2 SVGIG (reference sequence). V dropped 1 base and J dropped 0 bases, with 7 bases sitting between them. The CDR3 is 14 residues long. The CDR3 bases are TGTGCCTGGAGTGGGACAACTAGCAATCAGCCCCAGCATTTT. Encoded protein: CAWSGTTSNQPQHF.

The J gene is TRBJ2-7, the V gene TRBV15; D is perhaps TRBD2 (6 bases). V was pared by 1 base and J by 3 bases, with 10 bases between. This CDR3 region has 14 residues. CDR1 and CDR2 from the germline V gene are LNHNV and YYDKDF (reference sequence). The CDR3 spells CATSRAGTDYEQYF. The DNA of the CDR3 is TGTGCCACCAGCAGAGCCGGGACTGACTACGAGCAGTACTTC.

The J gene is TRBJ1-6, the V gene TRBV2, with a weak D call TRBD1 (5 bases). Per germline, CDR1 SNHLY and CDR2 FYNNEI. The V and J ends lost 3 bases and 4 bases respectively, with 34 bases between them. CDR3 length: 23 amino acids. CDR3 sequence reads: CASSETGSLGGTLTTKYNSPLHF. CDR3 nucleotides: TGTGCCAGCAGTGAGACGGGGTCGCTCGGAGGGACCCTAACTACAAAATATAATTCACCCCTCCACTTT.

This chain links TRBV6-5 with TRBJ1-6, with a possible D match to TRBD1 (5 bases). The CDR3 is made up of 14 amino acids. Germline CDR1 and CDR2: MNHEY and SVGAGI. Trimming cost V 7 bases and J 10 bases, with 17 bases left between them. The DNA for the CDR3 is TGTGCCAGCAATTCGCGGGGCTATGAATCACCCCTCCACTTT. It is translated as CASNSRGYESPLHF.

J is TRBJ1-3 and V is TRBV5-6; 9 bases line up with TRBD1. The V segment lost 4 bases and the J segment 2 bases; nucleotides outside the gene matches: 16. The germline V gene encodes CDR1 SGHDT and CDR2 YYEEEE. This CDR3 is 19 amino acids long. CDR3 in amino acids: CASSSGNPQGARPGNTIYF. The CDR3 nucleotides are TGTGCCAGCAGCAGTGGGAACCCACAGGGGGCGCGTCCTGGAAACACCATATATTTT.

This rearrangement joins TRBV5-1 to TRBJ2-3; TRBD1 might be the D (5 bases). The CDR3 extends over 14 amino acids. The germline CDR1 and CDR2 sequences are SGHRS and YFSETQ. The V end was cut by 5 bases, the J end by 3 bases, with 13 bases between. CDR3 protein: CASRPGAGTDTQYF. The CDR3 DNA follows: TGCGCCAGCAGGCCTGGGGCTGGGACAGATACGCAGTATTTT. Together with reference TRBV5-1 and TRBJ2-3, the CDR3 gives the full variable domain: KAGVTQTPRYLIKTRGQQVTLSCSPISGHRSVSWYQQTPGQGLQFLFEYFSETQRNKGNFPGRFSGRQFSNSRSEMNVSTLELGDSALYLCASRPGAGTDTQYFGPGTRLTVL.

V and J are TRBV5-1 and TRBJ2-4, with 7 positions matching TRBD1. Unmatched junction bases numbered 4, after V lost 0 bases and J lost 10 bases. This CDR3 contains 13 residues. Per germline, CDR1 SGHRS and CDR2 YFSETQ. CDR3 sequence reads: CASSLEGTAIQYF. In DNA, the CDR3 is TGCGCCAGCAGCTTGGAGGGGACAGCTATTCAGTACTTC.

The CDR3 spells CASSRIARGGPNYGYTF. The CDR3 nucleotides read TGTGCCAGCAGCCGGATCGCAAGAGGGGGCCCCAACTATGGCTACACCTTC. The V and J genes are TRBV5-6 and TRBJ1-2, with 7 bases matching TRBD1. The CDR3 runs 17 residues. Unmatched junction bases numbered 14, after V lost 4 bases and J lost 2 bases. Per germline, CDR1 SGHDT and CDR2 YYEEEE.

The chain employs TRBV14 and TRBJ2-3, with a possible D match to TRBD1 (6 bases). V lost 2 bases and J lost 6, with 12 bases in between. The germline gives CDR1 SGHDN, CDR2 FVKESK. This CDR3 has 14 residues. The CDR3 loop reads CASSQLGARDTQYF. In DNA, the CDR3 is TGTGCCAGCAGCCAATTGGGGGCCCGCGATACGCAGTATTTT.

The rearrangement uses TRBV5-1 and TRBJ2-7, with 7 nucleotides matching TRBD1. This CDR3 is 14 amino acids long. CDR1 SGHRS and CDR2 YFSETQ come from the germline V gene. V was pared by 4 bases and J by 1 base, with 5 bases of the junction left unmatched. CDR3 bases: TGCGCCAGCAGCGTCCGGGACAGTTCCTACGAGCAGTACTTC. It specifies CASSVRDSSYEQYF.

J is TRBJ2-2 and V is TRBV19; TRBD2 matches at 12 bases. The V and J ends lost 6 bases and 1 base, in that order; junction bases with no gene match: 3. This CDR3 spans 16 amino acids. Germline loops: CDR1 LNHDA, CDR2 SQIVND (reference sequence). In DNA form, the CDR3 reads TGTGCCAGTAGCTTACTAGCGGGGGGGAACACCGGGGAGCTGTTTTTT. As protein: CASSLLAGGNTGELFF.

This clone appeared a few times. The chain uses TRBV19 and TRBJ1-2; D call uncertain. V dropped 5 bases and J dropped 3 bases, with 7 bases sitting between them. Looked up from germline, CDR1 is LNHDA and CDR2 is SQIVND (reference sequence). The CDR3 is 12 residues long. The CDR3 here is CASSVRDYGYTF. The CDR3 bases are TGTGCCAGTAGTGTCCGGGACTATGGCTACACCTTC.

The chain couples TRBV23-1 to TRBJ2-7, with D possibly matching TRBD2 (5 bases). TRBV23-1 is an ORF, with its function uncertain. This CDR3 comprises 14 residues. Deletions cut 10 bases from V and 10 bases from J, with 26 bases between. The CDR3 protein is CATVEAFGLTAQYF. The CDR3 DNA sequence: TGCGCCACTGTTGAGGCGTTTGGACTCACGGCCCAGTACTTC.

The rearrangement uses TRBV9 and TRBJ2-5, with 14 positions matching TRBD2. Germline V gene lookup returns CDR1 SGDLS and CDR2 YYNGEE. V gave up 0 bases and J gave up 5 bases; unmatched junction bases: 6. The CDR3 loop spans 17 amino acids. The CDR3, as DNA: TGTGCCAGCAGCGTAGGACTAGCGGGGGGGCCTAGGGAGACCCAGTACTTC. This sequence encodes CASSVGLAGGPRETQYF.

As DNA, the CDR3 is TGTGCCAGTAGTATCAAGACAGCAGCCCTCGCTAACTATGGCTACACCTTC. Translating gives CASSIKTAALANYGYTF. The chain is built from TRBV19 and TRBJ1-2, with a weak D call TRBD1 (5 bases). Per the germline V gene, CDR1 is LNHDA and CDR2 is SQIVND (reference sequence). V lost 3 bases to trimming and J lost 0 bases, with 17 bases between them. The CDR3 covers 17 residues.

The chain uses TRBV15 and TRBJ1-2, with 10 bases aligning to TRBD1. The CDR3 length is 15 residues. Germline V gene lookup returns CDR1 LNHNV and CDR2 YYDKDF (reference sequence). J was trimmed by 4 bases and V by 5 bases; bases with no gene match: 7. The chain's CDR3 is CATSGGTGEIYGYTF. CDR3 DNA sequence: TGTGCCACCAGCGGGGGGACAGGGGAAATCTATGGCTACACCTTC.

The V call is TRBV7-9, the J call TRBJ2-2; the D gene is possibly TRBD1 (5 bases). The CDR3 totals 15 residues. CDR1 SEHNR and CDR2 FQNEAQ come from the germline V gene (reference sequence). Trimming removed 2 bases from V and 4 bases from J, with 11 bases in between. CDR3 DNA: TGTGCCAGCAGCTTACGGCCTGACAGCACCGGGGAGCTGTTTTTT. As protein: CASSLRPDSTGELFF.

This sequence joins TRBV7-9 and TRBJ2-1; 7 bases are shared with TRBD2. Germline V lookup: CDR1 SEHNR, CDR2 FQNEAQ (reference sequence). This CDR3 has 15 residues. Trimming took 0 bases from V and 4 from J; bases not matched to a gene: 3. The CDR3 nucleotides read TGTGCCAGCAGCTTAGCGGGGGGGAATTACAATGAGCAGTTCTTC. Protein product: CASSLAGGNYNEQFF.

This chain uses TRBV9 with TRBJ2-1; tentative D call: TRBD2 (6 bases). In germline, CDR1 is SGDLS, CDR2 YYNGEE. This CDR3 has 14 amino acids. V was cut by 3 bases and J by 7 bases, with 14 bases left in between. The CDR3 bases are TGTGCCAGCAGCGCGATCGGGACTCTAAATGAGCAGTTCTTC. The encoded protein is CASSAIGTLNEQFF.

This clone was picked up a small number of times. The chain has TRBV12-3 or TRBV12-4 and TRBJ1-5; D call uncertain. The V gene lost 6 bases and the J gene lost 3 bases, with 9 bases spanning the gap. This CDR3 is 13 amino acids long. The CDR3 loop reads CASSLDYNQPQHF. As DNA, the CDR3 is TGTGCCAGCAGCCTCGACTACAATCAGCCCCAGCATTTT.

The chain carries TRBV5-6 and TRBJ2-3, with TRBD1 matching over 8 bases. J lost 4 bases, V lost 0 bases, and 7 bases had no gene match. In germline, CDR1 is SGHDT, CDR2 YYEEEE. The length of the CDR3 is 16 residues. The CDR3 sequence: CASSLVRAGGSDTQYF. The CDR3 DNA reads as TGTGCCAGCAGCTTGGTTCGGGCAGGGGGCTCAGATACGCAGTATTTT. The variable domain in full, with the rest retrieved from reference TRBV5-6 and TRBJ2-3, is DAGVTQSPTHLIKTRGQQVTLRCSPKSGHDTVSWYQQALGQGPQFIFQYYEEEERQRGNFPDRFSGHQFPNYSSELNVNALLLGDSALYLCASSLVRAGGSDTQYFGPGTRLTVL.

The gene calls are TRBV6-4 and TRBJ1-2, with D maybe TRBD1 (5 bases). Germline values: CDR1 MRHNA, CDR2 SNTAGT. This CDR3 has 15 residues. V lost 4 bases and J lost 4, with 16 bases in between. The CDR3 region is CASSGPTAPTYGYTF. CDR3 nucleotides: TGTGCCAGCAGTGGCCCGACAGCTCCAACCTATGGCTACACCTTC.

This chain links TRBV24-1 with TRBJ1-4, with no clear D. The CDR3 sequence is 13 residues long. V was pared by 6 bases and J by 5 bases, with 9 bases between. Germline CDR1 KGHDR, CDR2 SFDVKD. The CDR3 spells CATSPRTNEKLFF. CDR3 nucleotides: TGTGCCACCAGTCCCAGAACGAATGAAAAACTGTTTTTT.

This clone was seen a handful of times. This chain connects TRBV6-6 to TRBJ1-2; D is undetermined. V dropped 8 bases and J dropped 8 bases, with 12 bases sitting between them. Germline-derived CDR1 and CDR2 are MNHNY and SVGAGI (reference sequence). The CDR3 is made up of 11 amino acids. In nucleotides, the CDR3 is TGTGCCAGCGAGGCAGGAGGAGGCTACACCTTC. The encoded protein is CASEAGGGYTF.

V gene TRBV27 combines with J gene TRBJ2-1, with D hard to call. Between the trimmed V and J ends, which lost 5 bases and 7 bases, there was a span of 18 bases. Germline lookup yields CDR1 MNHEY and CDR2 SMNVEV (reference sequence). The CDR3 runs to 15 residues. In nucleotides, the CDR3 is TGTGCCAGCAGTCCGACGGGTAGCCTCCTAAATGAGCAGTTCTTC. Its translation: CASSPTGSLLNEQFF.

V gene TRBV10-2 combines with J gene TRBJ2-7; 11 bases are a match to TRBD1. The V gene end was trimmed by 2 bases and the J gene end by 3 bases; junction bases not matched to a gene: 6. This CDR3 is 16 amino acids long. CDR1 is WSHSY, CDR2 SAAADI, per germline. CDR3 coding DNA: TGCGCCAGCAGTGAGATTGATGGGACAGGGGGCTACGAGCAGTACTTC. Translation gives CASSEIDGTGGYEQYF.